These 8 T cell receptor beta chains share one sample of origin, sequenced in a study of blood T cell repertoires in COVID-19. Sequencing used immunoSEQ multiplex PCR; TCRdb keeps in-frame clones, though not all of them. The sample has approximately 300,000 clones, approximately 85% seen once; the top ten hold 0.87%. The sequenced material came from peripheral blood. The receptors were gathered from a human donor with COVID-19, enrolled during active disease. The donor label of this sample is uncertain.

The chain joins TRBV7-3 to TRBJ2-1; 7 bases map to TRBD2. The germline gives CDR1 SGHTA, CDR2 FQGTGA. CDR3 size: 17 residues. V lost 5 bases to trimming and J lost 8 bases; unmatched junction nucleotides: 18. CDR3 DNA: TGTGCCAGCAGCCCCCGGTCTCGTGCGGGAGCCGGGGATGAGCAGTTCTTC. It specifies CASSPRSRAGAGDEQFF.

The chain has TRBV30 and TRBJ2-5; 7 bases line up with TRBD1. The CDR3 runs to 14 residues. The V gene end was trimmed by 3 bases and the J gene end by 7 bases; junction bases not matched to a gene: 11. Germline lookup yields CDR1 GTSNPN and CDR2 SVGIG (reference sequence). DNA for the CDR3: TGTGCCTGGAGGCACAGGGGCTCTCCTGGGACCCAGTACTTC. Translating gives CAWRHRGSPGTQYF.

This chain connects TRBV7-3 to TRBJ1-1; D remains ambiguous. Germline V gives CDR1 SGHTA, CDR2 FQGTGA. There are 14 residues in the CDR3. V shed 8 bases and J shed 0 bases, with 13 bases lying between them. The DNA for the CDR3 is TGTGCCAGCTCCTTGGGAGGACTGAACACTGAAGCTTTCTTT. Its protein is CASSLGGLNTEAFF.

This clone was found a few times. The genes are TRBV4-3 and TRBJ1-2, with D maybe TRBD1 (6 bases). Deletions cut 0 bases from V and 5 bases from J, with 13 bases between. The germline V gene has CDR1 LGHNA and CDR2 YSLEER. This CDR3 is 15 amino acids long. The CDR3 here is CASSQDRGELYGYTF. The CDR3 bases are TGCGCCAGCAGCCAAGACAGGGGCGAGTTGTATGGCTACACCTTC.

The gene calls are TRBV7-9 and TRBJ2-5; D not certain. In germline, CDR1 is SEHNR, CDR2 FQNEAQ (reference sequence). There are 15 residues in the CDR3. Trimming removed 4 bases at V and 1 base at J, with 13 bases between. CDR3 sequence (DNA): TGTGCCAGCAGCTCCCATTTAGAGTTCCAAGAGACCCAGTACTTC. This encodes CASSSHLEFQETQYF.

This CDR3 reads CASSRNRDQAFF. DNA for the CDR3: TGTGCCAGCAGTCGGAACAGGGACCAGGCTTTCTTT. This sequence joins TRBV27 and TRBJ1-1; tentative D call: TRBD1 (6 bases). Germline V gene lookup returns CDR1 MNHEY and CDR2 SMNVEV (reference sequence). This CDR3 has 12 residues. Trimming removed 5 bases at V and 11 bases at J, with 15 bases between.

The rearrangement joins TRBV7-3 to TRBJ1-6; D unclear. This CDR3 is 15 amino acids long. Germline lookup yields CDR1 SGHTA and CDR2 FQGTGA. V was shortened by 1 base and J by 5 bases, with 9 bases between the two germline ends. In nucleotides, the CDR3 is TGTGCCAGCAGCTTAAGTGGCAGCGATAATTCACCCCTCCACTTT. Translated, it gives CASSLSGSDNSPLHF.

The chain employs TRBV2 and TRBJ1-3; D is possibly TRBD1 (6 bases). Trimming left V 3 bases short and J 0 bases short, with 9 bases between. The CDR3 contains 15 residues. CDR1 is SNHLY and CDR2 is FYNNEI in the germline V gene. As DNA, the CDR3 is TGTGCCAGCAGTGATGCGGGGGCCTCTGGAAACACCATATATTTT. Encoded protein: CASSDAGASGNTIYF.